Below are 14 T cell receptor beta chains sequenced from a single sample in a study of blood T cell repertoires in COVID-19. Profiling relied on immunoSEQ multiplex PCR, and the TCRdb table lists in-frame clones only, not all of them. The table records a few hundred thousand clones, roughly 89% of them present only once. Sequencing was carried out using PBMCs or T cells enriched from blood (not recorded which). These receptors all come from a woman in her thirties who had recovered from COVID-19.

The CDR3 nucleotides read TGTGCCAGCAGCTTGATTGAGCGAGCGAACACTGAAGCTTTCTTT. It is translated as CASSLIERANTEAFF. V and J are TRBV7-3 and TRBJ1-1; D remains unclear. CDR3 length equals 15 residues. V was shortened by 3 bases and J by 1 base, with 12 bases between the two germline ends. The germline gives CDR1 SGHTA, CDR2 FQGTGA.

This rearrangement joins TRBV27 to TRBJ2-1; TRBD2 agrees at 10 bases. Germline CDR1 MNHEY, CDR2 SMNVEV (reference sequence). V lost 2 bases, J lost 9 bases, and 7 bases stayed unmatched. The CDR3 extends over 15 amino acids. The CDR3 DNA reads as TGTGCCAGCAGTTTAGCGGGGACTAGCGAGGGTGAGCAGTTCTTC. Translated: CASSLAGTSEGEQFF.

The genes are TRBV30 and TRBJ2-1; TRBD2 matches at 10 bases. CDR1 and CDR2 (germline): GTSNPN, SVGIG (reference sequence). After removal of 7 bases from V and 3 bases from J, the junction contained 9 bases not matched to a gene. CDR3 length: 15 residues. Written as DNA, the CDR3 is TGTGCCTACCTGATGGGACTAGCGAGCTACAATGAGCAGTTCTTC. Its translation is CAYLMGLASYNEQFF.

The chain employs TRBV29-1 and TRBJ1-2; D not resolved. Germline-derived CDR1 and CDR2 are SQVTM and ANQGSEA. The CDR3 runs 13 residues. The germline V and J ends were trimmed by 0 bases and 4 bases, with 9 bases remaining between them. This chain's CDR3 is CSVEDAETYGYTF. The CDR3 DNA is TGCAGCGTTGAAGACGCGGAAACCTATGGCTACACCTTC.

The chain links TRBV24-1 to TRBJ2-1; D may be TRBD1 (5 bases). Germline CDR1 is KGHDR and CDR2 is SFDVKD. The CDR3 is made up of 15 amino acids. V lost 3 bases to trimming and J lost 3 bases, with 11 bases between them. CDR3 sequence reads: CATSDRTGDYNEQFF. The CDR3 bases are TGTGCCACCAGTGATCGTACAGGTGACTACAATGAGCAGTTCTTC.

For this clone: The same CDR3 is also encoded by other DNA sequences in this sample. The rearrangement uses TRBV18 and TRBJ2-7; possibly TRBD1 for D (6 bases). Per the germline V gene, CDR1 is KGHSH and CDR2 is LQKENI. The V gene lost 1 base and the J gene lost 5 bases, with 6 bases spanning the gap. The CDR3 has 12 amino acids. The CDR3 sequence is CASSPQGDEQYF. The CDR3 coding sequence is TGTGCCAGCTCACCACAGGGGGACGAGCAGTACTTC.

The gene calls are TRBV6-5 and TRBJ1-2, with 10 bases identical to TRBD1. The CDR3 is 14 amino acids. The V gene's germline CDR1 is MNHEY and CDR2 SVGAGI. V lost 7 bases and J lost 6; bases outside the gene matches: 8. The CDR3 here is CASTPGQGTDGYTF. The CDR3 DNA sequence: TGTGCCAGCACCCCGGGACAGGGGACGGATGGCTACACCTTC.

The chain couples TRBV3-1 (or the pseudogene TRBV3-2) to TRBJ1-5; D might be TRBD1 (5 bases). V lost 1 base and J 3 bases, leaving 13 bases between the germline ends. This CDR3 contains 16 residues. CDR1 and CDR2 (germline): LGHDT, YNNKEL (reference sequence). CDR3 amino acids: CASSQGVRQINQPQHF. CDR3 in DNA: TGTGCCAGCAGCCAAGGGGTAAGACAGATCAATCAGCCCCAGCATTTT.

This clone was seen only a few times. This sequence joins TRBV9 and TRBJ1-5; weak D call: TRBD1 (5 bases). Trimming removed 3 bases at V and 3 bases at J, with 10 bases between. Germline V gene lookup returns CDR1 SGDLS and CDR2 YYNGEE. This CDR3 comprises 14 residues. The CDR3 region is CASSADSNNQPQHF. In DNA, the CDR3 is TGTGCCAGCAGCGCCGACAGTAACAATCAGCCCCAGCATTTT.

This clone has only one observation. The chain has TRBV7-4 and TRBJ1-4; 9 nucleotides agree with TRBD1. V shed 3 bases and J 3 bases; nucleotides not matched to a gene: 5. This CDR3 comprises 16 residues. The germline V gene has CDR1 SGHVT and CDR2 SQSDAQ. Written as DNA, the CDR3 is TGTGCCAGCAGCTTTAAACAGGGGGCTTCTAATGAAAAACTGTTTTTT. It codes for CASSFKQGASNEKLFF.

This clone has only one observation. The chain employs TRBV11-2 and TRBJ2-1; D unclear. Trimming cost V 5 bases and J 3 bases, with 5 bases left between them. This CDR3 region has 12 residues. Germline values: CDR1 SGHAT, CDR2 FQNNGV. As DNA, the CDR3 is TGTGCCAGCAGCCGGAGCTACAATGAGCAGTTCTTC. This translates into CASSRSYNEQFF.

Only a few counts were recorded for this clone. The chain combines TRBV28 with TRBJ1-2; D call uncertain. The CDR3 runs 12 residues. Germline V gene sequence: CDR1 MDHEN, CDR2 SYDVKM. Trimming pared 3 bases from V and 5 bases from J, leaving 7 bases between. CDR3 bases: TGTGCCAGCAGTTTCCCCCAATATGGCTACACCTTC. Translating it yields CASSFPQYGYTF.

This chain joins TRBV7-2 and TRBJ2-7, with unresolved D. The germline V gene has CDR1 SGHTA and CDR2 FQGNSA. The ends were cut back, 1 base at V and 1 base at J, with 8 bases in the middle. There are 14 residues in the CDR3. In DNA form, the CDR3 reads TGTGCCAGCAGCTTAGGAGCAATATCCTACGAGCAGTACTTC. Its translation: CASSLGAISYEQYF.

The chain employs TRBV4-3 and TRBJ1-2; D may be TRBD1 (6 bases). The CDR3 is 13 amino acids. The germline gives CDR1 LGHNA, CDR2 YSLEER. V shed 3 bases and J shed 6 bases, with 11 bases lying between them. The CDR3 DNA sequence: TGCGCCAGCAGCCAGTCCAGGGGTGATGGCTACACCTTC. This codes for CASSQSRGDGYTF.